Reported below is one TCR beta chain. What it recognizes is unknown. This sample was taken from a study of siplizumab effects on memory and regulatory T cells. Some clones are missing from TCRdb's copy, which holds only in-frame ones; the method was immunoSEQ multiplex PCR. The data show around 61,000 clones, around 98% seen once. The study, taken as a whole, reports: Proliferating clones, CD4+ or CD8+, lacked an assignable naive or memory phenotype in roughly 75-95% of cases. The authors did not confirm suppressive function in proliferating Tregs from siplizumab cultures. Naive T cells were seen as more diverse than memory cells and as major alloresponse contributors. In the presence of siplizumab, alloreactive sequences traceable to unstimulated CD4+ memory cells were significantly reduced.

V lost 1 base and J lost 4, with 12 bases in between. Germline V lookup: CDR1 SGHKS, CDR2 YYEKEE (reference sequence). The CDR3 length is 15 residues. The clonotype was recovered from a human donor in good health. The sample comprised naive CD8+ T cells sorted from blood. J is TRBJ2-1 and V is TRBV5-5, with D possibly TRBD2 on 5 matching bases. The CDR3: CASSLFDGEYNEQFF. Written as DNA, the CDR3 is TGTGCCAGCAGCTTGTTTGACGGGGAATACAATGAGCAGTTCTTC.